Below are 24 T cell receptor beta chains sequenced from a single sample in a study of blood T cell repertoires in COVID-19. Clones were read by immunoSEQ multiplex PCR, and TCRdb kept only the in-frame ones, dropping some. The repertoire includes fewer than 500,000 clones, about 90% of them detected once, and under 2.5% sits in the top ten. Sequences were obtained from PBMCs or T cells enriched from blood (not recorded which). The receptors stem from a woman aged 18 to 35 with acute COVID-19.

The V and J genes are TRBV19 and TRBJ1-5, with 7 nucleotides matching TRBD1. The CDR3 is 15 amino acids. The junction had 11 bases not matched to a gene; V was cut back by 5 bases and J by 7 bases. In germline, CDR1 is LNHDA, CDR2 SQIVND (reference sequence). CDR3 nucleotide sequence: TGTGCCAGTAGTCCCCGGGAGGGGGCACGGCAGCCCCAGCATTTT. Translating it yields CASSPREGARQPQHF.

The chain employs TRBV11-3 and TRBJ2-1; a weak D match, TRBD1 (6 bases). There are 16 residues in the CDR3. Germline V gene sequence: CDR1 SGHNT, CDR2 YENEEA. V lost 0 bases to trimming and J lost 2 bases, with 11 bases between them. CDR3 loop: CASSLEPGQTYNEQFF. CDR3 DNA: TGTGCCAGCAGCTTAGAACCGGGACAAACCTACAATGAGCAGTTCTTC.

This sequence joins TRBV18 and TRBJ2-1; TRBD1 aligns across 8 bases. The V segment lost 3 bases and the J segment 0 bases; nucleotides outside the gene matches: 4. Germline-derived CDR1 and CDR2 are KGHSH and LQKENI. This CDR3 region has 16 residues. The CDR3 is CASSPSGTGSYNEQFF. CDR3 DNA: TGTGCCAGCTCACCGTCCGGGACAGGCTCCTACAATGAGCAGTTCTTC.

This sequence joins TRBV7-2 and TRBJ2-2, with D possibly matching TRBD2 (6 bases). V lost 1 base to trimming and J lost 1 base, with 10 bases between them. The CDR3 length is 16 residues. Germline V gene data show CDR1 as SGHTA and CDR2 as FQGNSA. The CDR3 is CASSLGWRENTGELFF. The CDR3 DNA is TGTGCCAGCAGCTTAGGGTGGCGGGAGAACACCGGGGAGCTGTTTTTT.

The chain carries TRBV5-6 and TRBJ1-2, with D tentatively TRBD1 (5 bases). The V gene lost 0 bases and the J gene lost 3 bases, with 9 bases spanning the gap. The germline V gene encodes CDR1 SGHDT and CDR2 YYEEEE. CDR3 length: 14 amino acids. Here the CDR3 reads CASSLGRGYYGYTF. CDR3 nucleotides: TGTGCCAGCAGCTTGGGTAGGGGATACTATGGCTACACCTTC.

This chain connects TRBV29-1 to TRBJ2-5; a weak D match, TRBD2 (6 bases). Germline V lookup: CDR1 SQVTM, CDR2 ANQGSEA. The CDR3 extends over 14 amino acids. Trimming cost V 2 bases and J 5 bases, with 15 bases left between them. CDR3 DNA: TGCAGCGTTGAATGGAGGGGTCATGGCGAGACCCAGTACTTC. Translation: CSVEWRGHGETQYF.

The rearrangement links TRBV6-2 or TRBV6-3 to TRBJ2-7, with 12 bases matching TRBD1. Germline CDR1 and CDR2: MNHEY and SVGEGT. This CDR3 comprises 16 residues. The V gene end was trimmed by 4 bases and the J gene end by 3 bases; junction bases not matched to a gene: 7. The CDR3 DNA sequence: TGTGCCAGCAGTTTCACCGGGACAGGGGGCATCTACGAGCAGTACTTC. Translating gives CASSFTGTGGIYEQYF.

The V gene is TRBV19, the J gene TRBJ2-1, with D perhaps matching TRBD2 (5 bases). Germline lookup yields CDR1 LNHDA and CDR2 SQIVND (reference sequence). Trimming cost V 2 bases and J 8 bases, with 13 bases left between them. CDR3 length: 14 residues. The CDR3 here is CASSILTKGDEQFF. CDR3 sequence (DNA): TGTGCCAGTAGTATACTGACGAAGGGAGATGAGCAGTTCTTC.

The chain couples TRBV2 to TRBJ1-4; D is uncertain. Germline V gives CDR1 SNHLY, CDR2 FYNNEI. The CDR3 is 14 amino acids. V was shortened by 2 bases and J by 8 bases, with 12 bases between the two germline ends. CDR3 sequence: CASSEPGLTEKLFF. The CDR3, as DNA: TGTGCCAGCAGTGAACCGGGGTTGACCGAAAAACTGTTTTTT.

This sequence joins TRBV5-6 and TRBJ1-2; tentative D call: TRBD1 (5 bases). Trimming removed 1 base at V and 6 bases at J, with 10 bases between. The CDR3 has 13 amino acids. Germline V gene data show CDR1 as SGHDT and CDR2 as YYEEEE. The CDR3, as DNA: TGTGCCAGCAGCTTGCGGGGGTCCGATGGCTACACCTTC. Translation: CASSLRGSDGYTF.

The CDR3 reads CASSQDGGESQPQHF. The CDR3 nucleotides are TGCGCCAGCAGCCAAGATGGTGGGGAGAGTCAGCCCCAGCATTTT. The genes are TRBV4-3 and TRBJ1-5; D gene unclear. V was cut by 0 bases and J by 6 bases, with 12 bases left in between. Germline CDR1 and CDR2: LGHNA and YSLEER. The CDR3 contains 15 residues.

The V and J genes are TRBV3-1 (or the pseudogene TRBV3-2) and TRBJ1-5, with a tentative D call TRBD1 (6 bases). The CDR3 covers 14 residues. CDR1 and CDR2 (germline): LGHDT, YNNKEL (reference sequence). V was trimmed by 0 bases and J by 5 bases, leaving 8 bases between them. For the CDR3, the DNA is TGTGCCAGCAGCCAAGACAGGGGCTATCAGCCCCAGCATTTT. Translating it yields CASSQDRGYQPQHF.

The chain has TRBV19 and TRBJ1-5; D may be TRBD1 (5 bases). Germline assignment: CDR1 LNHDA and CDR2 SQIVND (reference sequence). V lost 5 bases and J lost 11, with 13 bases in between. The CDR3 extends over 12 amino acids. The CDR3 coding sequence is TGTGCCAGTAGTGCCCCCGGGGGAACCCAGCATTTT. This translates into CASSAPGGTQHF.

The gene calls are TRBV7-2 and TRBJ2-7; TRBD2 aligns across 7 bases. Looked up from germline, CDR1 is SGHTA and CDR2 is FQGNSA. V shed 4 bases, J shed 3 bases, and the junction held 3 bases outside the gene matches. The CDR3 consists of 13 residues. The CDR3 loop is CASSSAGDYEQYF. CDR3 sequence (DNA): TGTGCCAGCAGCTCGGCGGGAGACTACGAGCAGTACTTC. Looking up the rest from reference TRBV7-2 and TRBJ2-7 gives the full variable domain: GAGVSQSPSNKVTEKGKDVELRCDPISGHTALYWYRQSLGQGLEFLIYFQGNSAPDKSGLPSDRFSAERTGGSVSTLTIQRTQQEDSAVYLCASSSAGDYEQYFGPGTRLTVT.

V gene TRBV7-2 combines with J gene TRBJ1-1; D gene uncertain. This CDR3 is built from 16 residues. Trimming stripped 2 bases from V and 0 bases from J, with 13 bases between. CDR1 SGHTA and CDR2 FQGNSA come from the germline V gene. In DNA, the CDR3 is TGTGCCAGCAGCTTAATCGGGGTGGGGATGAACACTGAAGCTTTCTTT. This translates into CASSLIGVGMNTEAFF.

V is TRBV7-8 and J is TRBJ2-7, with 9 nucleotides matching TRBD2. Per germline, CDR1 SGHVS and CDR2 FQNEAQ. V dropped 5 bases and J dropped 6; count of bases not matched to a gene: 14. This CDR3 spans 16 amino acids. CDR3 residues: CASSLRRTSEIGEQYF. CDR3 sequence (DNA): TGTGCCAGCAGCCTAAGAAGGACTAGCGAGATCGGCGAGCAGTACTTC.

The chain carries TRBV3-1 (or the pseudogene TRBV3-2) and TRBJ2-7; D might be TRBD1 (6 bases). The CDR3 totals 16 residues. Looked up from germline, CDR1 is LGHDT and CDR2 is YNNKEL (reference sequence). Trimming stripped 4 bases from V and 3 bases from J, with 19 bases between. Here the CDR3 DNA reads TGTGCCAGCAGCCCTATCCGGGACACCCCCCGCTACGAGCAGTACTTC. The encoded protein is CASSPIRDTPRYEQYF.

The CDR3 nucleotides are TGTGCCAGTAGTATAGCCGAGACAGGGGGCCGCCGGCCCCCTAATACGCAGTATTTT. It translates to CASSIAETGGRRPPNTQYF. V usage is TRBV19 and J usage is TRBJ2-3; 10 bases line up with TRBD1. The germline gives CDR1 LNHDA, CDR2 SQIVND (reference sequence). CDR3 length: 19 amino acids. Trimming cost V 1 base and J 7 bases; bases outside gene matches: 17.

The chain has TRBV15 and TRBJ2-3; D perhaps matches TRBD2 (6 bases). Trimming removed 1 base at V and 0 bases at J, with 11 bases between. CDR3 size: 16 residues. Looked up from germline, CDR1 is LNHNV and CDR2 is YYDKDF (reference sequence). CDR3 DNA sequence: TGTGCCACCAGCAGAGCCTGGGCGGGGAGCACAGATACGCAGTATTTT. This sequence encodes CATSRAWAGSTDTQYF.

The table lists this clone with many counts. The chain has TRBV7-8 and TRBJ1-6; the D gene is possibly TRBD1 (6 bases). V was shortened by 9 bases and J by 3 bases, with 15 bases between the two germline ends. The CDR3 sequence is 15 residues long. Germline CDR1 is SGHVS and CDR2 is FQNEAQ. The CDR3 here is CASRAPGDYNSPLHF. CDR3 in DNA: TGTGCCAGTCGAGCTCCAGGGGACTATAATTCACCCCTCCACTTT.

The chain links TRBV3-1 (or the pseudogene TRBV3-2) to TRBJ2-5; D not certain. The germline V gene encodes CDR1 LGHDT and CDR2 YNNKEL (reference sequence). The germline V and J ends were trimmed by 4 bases and 1 base, with 10 bases remaining between them. CDR3 length equals 14 residues. CDR3 loop: CASSPELVQETQYF. CDR3 sequence (DNA): TGTGCCAGCAGCCCCGAATTAGTCCAAGAGACCCAGTACTTC.

The J gene is TRBJ1-6, the V gene TRBV18; a possible D gene is TRBD1 (6 bases). The germline CDR1 and CDR2 sequences are KGHSH and LQKENI. This CDR3 region has 15 residues. Trimming cost V 5 bases and J 5 bases, with 13 bases left between them. CDR3 residues: CASSTLTGDNSPLHF. CDR3 sequence (DNA): TGTGCCAGCTCAACTTTGACAGGAGATAATTCACCCCTCCACTTT.

CDR3 amino acids: CASSQEGTGNEKLFF. CDR3 nucleotides: TGTGCCAGCAGCCAAGAAGGGACAGGTAATGAAAAACTGTTTTTT. This chain links TRBV3-1 (or the pseudogene TRBV3-2) with TRBJ1-4, with 8 bases aligning to TRBD1. The V segment lost 0 bases and the J segment 4 bases; nucleotides outside the gene matches: 1. The CDR3 is made up of 15 amino acids. Looked up from germline, CDR1 is LGHDT and CDR2 is YNNKEL (reference sequence).

The CDR3 bases are TGTGCCAGCAGTTTATCTCCGGGACAGGGGAACACCGGGGAGCTGTTTTTT. Amino acids: CASSLSPGQGNTGELFF. V gene TRBV27 combines with J gene TRBJ2-2; TRBD1 matches 9 bases. This CDR3 is 17 amino acids long. Germline lookup yields CDR1 MNHEY and CDR2 SMNVEV (reference sequence). The V gene end was trimmed by 0 bases and the J gene end by 1 base; junction bases not matched to a gene: 3.